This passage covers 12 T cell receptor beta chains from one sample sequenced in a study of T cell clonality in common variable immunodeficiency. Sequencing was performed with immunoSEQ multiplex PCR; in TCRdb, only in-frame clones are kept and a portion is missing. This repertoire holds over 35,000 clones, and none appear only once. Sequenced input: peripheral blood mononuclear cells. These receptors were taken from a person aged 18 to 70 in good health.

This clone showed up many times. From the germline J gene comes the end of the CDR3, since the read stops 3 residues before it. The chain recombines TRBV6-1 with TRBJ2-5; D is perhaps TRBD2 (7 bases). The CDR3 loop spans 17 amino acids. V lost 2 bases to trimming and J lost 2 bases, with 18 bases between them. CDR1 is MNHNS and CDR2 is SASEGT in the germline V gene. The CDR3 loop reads CASSENLGGGRQETQYF. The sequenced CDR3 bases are TGTGCCAGCAGTGAAAATTTGGGGGGGGGCCGTCAAGAGACC.

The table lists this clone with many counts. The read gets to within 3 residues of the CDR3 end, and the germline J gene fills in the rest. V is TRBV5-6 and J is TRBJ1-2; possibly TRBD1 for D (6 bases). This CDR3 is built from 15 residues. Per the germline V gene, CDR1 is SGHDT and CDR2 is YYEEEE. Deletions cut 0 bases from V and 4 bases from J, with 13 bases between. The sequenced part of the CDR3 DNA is TGTGCCAGCAGCTTGGAACAGGGTAGTTTCTATGGC. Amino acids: CASSLEQGSFYG. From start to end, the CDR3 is CASSLEQGSFYGYTF.

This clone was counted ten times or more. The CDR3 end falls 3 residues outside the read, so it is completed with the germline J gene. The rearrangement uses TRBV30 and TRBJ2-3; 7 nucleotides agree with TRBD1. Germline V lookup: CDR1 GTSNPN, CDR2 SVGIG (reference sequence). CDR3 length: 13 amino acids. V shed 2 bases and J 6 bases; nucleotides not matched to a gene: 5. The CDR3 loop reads CAWSTGVADTQYF. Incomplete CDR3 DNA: TGTGCCTGGAGTACAGGGGTAGCGGATACG.

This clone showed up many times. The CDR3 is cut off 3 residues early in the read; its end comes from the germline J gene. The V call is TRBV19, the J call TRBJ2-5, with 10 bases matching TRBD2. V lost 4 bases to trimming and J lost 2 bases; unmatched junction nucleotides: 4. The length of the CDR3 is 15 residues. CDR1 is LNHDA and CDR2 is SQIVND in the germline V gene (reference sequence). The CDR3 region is CASSRTSGQQETQYF. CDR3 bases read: TGTGCCAGTAGTAGGACTAGCGGACAACAAGAGACC.

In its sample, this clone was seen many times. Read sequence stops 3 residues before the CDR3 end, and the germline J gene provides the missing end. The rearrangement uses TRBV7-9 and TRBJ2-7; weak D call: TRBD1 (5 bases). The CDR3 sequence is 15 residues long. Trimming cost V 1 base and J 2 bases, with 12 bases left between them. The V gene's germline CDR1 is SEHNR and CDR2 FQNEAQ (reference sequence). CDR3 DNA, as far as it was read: TGTGCCAGCAGCTTAGGACAGCTTACCACCTACGAG. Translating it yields CASSLGQLTTYE. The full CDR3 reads CASSLGQLTTYEQYF.

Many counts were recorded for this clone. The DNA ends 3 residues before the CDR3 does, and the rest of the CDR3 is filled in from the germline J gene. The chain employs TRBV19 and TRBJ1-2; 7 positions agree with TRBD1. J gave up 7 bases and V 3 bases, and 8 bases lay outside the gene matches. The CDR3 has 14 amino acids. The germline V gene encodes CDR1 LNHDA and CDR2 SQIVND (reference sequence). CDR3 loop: CASSIPGTVPGYTF. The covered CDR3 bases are TGTGCCAGTAGTATTCCCGGGACAGTCCCTGGC.

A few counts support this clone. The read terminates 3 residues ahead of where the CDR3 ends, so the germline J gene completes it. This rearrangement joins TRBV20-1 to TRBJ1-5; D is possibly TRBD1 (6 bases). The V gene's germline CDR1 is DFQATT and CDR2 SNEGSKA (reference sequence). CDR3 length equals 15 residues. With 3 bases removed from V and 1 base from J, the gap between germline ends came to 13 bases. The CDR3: CSARLTDSSNQPQHF. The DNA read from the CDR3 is TGCAGTGCTAGGCTGACGGACAGCAGCAATCAGCCC.

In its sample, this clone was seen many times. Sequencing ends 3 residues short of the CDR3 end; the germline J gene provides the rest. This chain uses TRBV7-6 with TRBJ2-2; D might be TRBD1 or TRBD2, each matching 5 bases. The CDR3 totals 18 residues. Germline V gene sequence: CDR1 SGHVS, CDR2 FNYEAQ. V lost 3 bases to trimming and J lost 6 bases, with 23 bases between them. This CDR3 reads CASSFALFPQRGSGELFF. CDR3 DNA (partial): TGTGCCAGCAGCTTCGCTCTGTTTCCGCAGAGGGGTTCCGGGGAG.

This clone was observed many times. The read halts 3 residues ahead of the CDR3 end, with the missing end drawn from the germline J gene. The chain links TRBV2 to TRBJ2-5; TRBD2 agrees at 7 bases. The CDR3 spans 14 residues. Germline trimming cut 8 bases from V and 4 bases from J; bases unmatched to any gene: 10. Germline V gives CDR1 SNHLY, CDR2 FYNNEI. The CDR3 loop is CASRTSKVIETQYF. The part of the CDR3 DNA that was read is TGTGCCAGCCGGACTAGTAAAGTGATAGAGACC.

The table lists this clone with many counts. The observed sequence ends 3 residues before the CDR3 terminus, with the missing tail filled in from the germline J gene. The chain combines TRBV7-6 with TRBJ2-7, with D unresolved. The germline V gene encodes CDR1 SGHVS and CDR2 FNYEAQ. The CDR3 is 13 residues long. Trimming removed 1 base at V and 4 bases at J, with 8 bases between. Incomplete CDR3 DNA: TGTGCCAGCAGCTTAGACAGTGGGTACGAG. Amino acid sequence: CASSLDSGYE. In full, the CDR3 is CASSLDSGYEQYF.

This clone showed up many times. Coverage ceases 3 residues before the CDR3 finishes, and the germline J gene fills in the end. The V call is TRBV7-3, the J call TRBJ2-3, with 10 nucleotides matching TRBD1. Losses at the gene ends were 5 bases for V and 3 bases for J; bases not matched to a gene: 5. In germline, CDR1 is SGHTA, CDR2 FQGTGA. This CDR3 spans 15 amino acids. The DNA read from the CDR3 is TGTGCCAGCAGCGCGGGACAGGGGAGGACAGATACG. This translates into CASSAGQGRTDT. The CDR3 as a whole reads CASSAGQGRTDTQYF. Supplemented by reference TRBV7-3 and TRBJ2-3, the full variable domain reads GAGVSQTPSNKVTEKGKYVELRCDPISGHTALYWYRQSLGQGPEFLIYFQGTGAADDSGLPNDRFFAVRPEGSVSTLKIQRTERGDSAVYLCASSAGQGRTDTQYFGPGTRLTVL.

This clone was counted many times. Here the CDR3 reads CASSPAPRLNTEAFF. The sequenced CDR3 bases are TGTGCCAGCTCACCCGCGCCAAGATTGAACACTGAA. The gene calls are TRBV18 and TRBJ1-1; no clear D. The read is 3 residues too short to cover the CDR3 end, so that end is filled in from the germline J gene. The CDR3 is made up of 15 amino acids. The ends were cut back, 3 bases at V and 0 bases at J, with 11 bases in the middle. CDR1 is KGHSH, CDR2 LQKENI, per germline.